This record concerns one T cell receptor (beta chain) sequence. V lost 5 bases to trimming and J lost 2 bases, with 14 bases between them. There are 15 residues in the CDR3. CDR1 and CDR2 from the germline V gene are SGDLS and YYNGEE. Every donor was a Caucasian adult from Nashville, Tennessee. Partitioning of CD4+ cells yielded a CD45RA+ naive subset and a CD45RA-negative memory subset. This entry comes from a study of shared clonotypes between healthy human individuals. Some clones are missing from TCRdb's copy, which holds only in-frame ones; the method was immunoSEQ multiplex PCR. Here the sample spans roughly 1,500,000 clones, approximately 98% being singletons.

The clonotype was recovered from a man in his thirties or forties in good health. The chain carries TRBV9 and TRBJ2-1, with D perhaps TRBD1 (6 bases). The sequenced material came from naive CD4+ T cells sorted from blood. Sample subset: CD45RA+ positively selected. The CDR3 reads CASSVTGTTYNEQFF. The CDR3 nucleotides read TGTGCCAGCAGTGTAACCGGGACAACCTACAATGAGCAGTTCTTC. The full variable domain, with the rest looked up from reference TRBV9 and TRBJ2-1, is DSGVTQTPKHLITATGQRVTLRCSPRSGDLSVYWYQQSLDQGLQFLIQYYNGEERAKGNILERFSAQQFPDLHSELNLSSLELGDSALYFCASSVTGTTYNEQFFGPGTRLTVL.